One sample yielded the 22 T cell receptor beta chains listed below, sequenced in a study of T-cell reconstitution after alpha-beta-depleted transplantation in children. Using unique molecular identifiers, the investigators prepared the TCRbeta library. TCRdb itself ran the PCR reads through MiXCR, one entry per CDR3 protein. The sample contains about 460,000 distinct CDR3 sequences, roughly 11% of which appear only once. Here the sequenced sample was PBMCs, mostly from graft donor cells, taken 180 days after TCRalphabeta/CD19-depleted stem cell transplant. The receptors derive from a female patient aged 2 to 10 who had a stem cell transplant for aplastic anemia, so the T cells may come from the graft donor.

The J gene is TRBJ2-1, the V gene TRBV29-1; possibly TRBD2 for D (6 bases). CDR1 and CDR2 (germline): SQVTM, ANQGSEA. V was pared by 7 bases and J by 4 bases, with 14 bases between. The CDR3 totals 13 residues. The CDR3 nucleotides read TGCAGCGGGGGGGACGGAAAATACAATGAGCAGTTCTTC. It is translated as CSGGDGKYNEQFF.

The table lists this clonotype with many counts. A junction end diverges from the germline sequence, so it may reflect a read error. The rearrangement links TRBV29-1 to TRBJ2-7, with 7 bases matching TRBD1. In germline, CDR1 is SQVTM, CDR2 ANQGSEA. The CDR3 extends over 14 amino acids. Written as DNA, the CDR3 is TGCAGCGTGGAAGACAGGGAGTGGCCGTACGAGCAGTACTTC. This codes for CSVEDREWPYEQYF.

This clonotype was seen only a few times. The chain is built from TRBV27 and TRBJ2-7; D gene ambiguous. Germline V lookup: CDR1 MNHEY, CDR2 SMNVEV (reference sequence). Between the trimmed V and J ends, which lost 5 bases and 2 bases, there was a span of 10 bases. CDR3 length equals 13 residues. The CDR3 DNA reads as TGTGCCAGCAGTCCCACCCAAGCCTACGAGCAGTACTTC. This codes for CASSPTQAYEQYF.

The chain joins TRBV11-1 to TRBJ1-1; D unclear. The CDR3 is 19 residues long. Trimming took off 0 bases at V and 0 bases at J, with 20 bases between the two ends. Germline loops: CDR1 SGHAT, CDR2 FQDESV (reference sequence). CDR3 bases: TGTGCCAGCAGCTTAGCGATTACCGTCCCGCGCGGGGTGAACACTGAAGCTTTCTTT. Its protein product is CASSLAITVPRGVNTEAFF.

This clonotype was recorded a few times. The chain employs TRBV18 and TRBJ2-1; D is ambiguous. The V end lost 0 bases, the J end lost 5 bases, and 5 bases lay between the germline ends. Germline CDR1 reads KGHSH; CDR2 reads LQKENI. This CDR3 has 13 residues. The CDR3 coding sequence is TGTGCCAGCTCACCACCTGCGAACAATGAGCAGTTCTTC. This gives the protein CASSPPANNEQFF.

This chain uses TRBV21-1 with TRBJ2-7. TRBV21-1 is classified as a pseudogene. There are 13 residues in the CDR3. CDR3 region: CASSKLVGYEQYV. CDR3 in DNA: TGTGCCAGCAGCAAATTGGTCGGCTACGAGCAGTACGTC.

This clonotype was detected a few times. The V and J genes are TRBV28 and TRBJ1-5; 9 nucleotides line up with TRBD1. The CDR3 covers 18 residues. Per the germline V gene, CDR1 is MDHEN and CDR2 is SYDVKM. The V segment lost 2 bases and the J segment 0 bases; nucleotides outside the gene matches: 8. CDR3 bases: TGTGCCAGCAGTTTAACGCGGGACAGGGCTTCTAGCAATCAGCCCCAGCATTTT. Translating it yields CASSLTRDRASSNQPQHF.

The chain combines TRBV6-2 or TRBV6-3 with TRBJ2-2; 9 nucleotides align to TRBD1. The CDR3 length is 16 residues. Germline V lookup: CDR1 MNHEY, CDR2 SVGEGT. J gave up 5 bases and V 6 bases, and 10 bases lay outside the gene matches. CDR3 protein: CASSKGQGRITGELFF. The CDR3, as DNA: TGTGCCAGCAGCAAGGGACAGGGTCGAATAACCGGGGAGCTGTTTTTT.

This clonotype has just a few counts. This chain connects TRBV7-2 to TRBJ2-4, with 7 nucleotides matching TRBD2. V was clipped by 3 bases and J by 0 bases; unmatched bases: 5. Per germline, CDR1 SGHTA and CDR2 FQGNSA. CDR3 length: 16 amino acids. For the CDR3, the DNA is TGTGCCAGCAGCTTCCTAGCGGAGCTAGCCAAAAACATTCAGTACTTC. As protein: CASSFLAELAKNIQYF.

This clonotype was recorded at least ten times. The V and J genes are TRBV28 and TRBJ1-3, with 7 positions matching TRBD1. Germline trimming cut 1 base from V and 0 bases from J; bases unmatched to any gene: 3. The CDR3 runs to 16 residues. Germline V CDR1 and CDR2: MDHEN, SYDVKM. CDR3 in DNA: TGTGCCAGCAGTTTATCGACAGGGAGCTCTGGAAACACCATATATTTT. Its translation is CASSLSTGSSGNTIYF.

The chain recombines TRBV20-1 with TRBJ1-5; 7 bases align to TRBD1. Germline values: CDR1 DFQATT, CDR2 SNEGSKA (reference sequence). The CDR3 totals 13 residues. J lost 9 bases, V lost 5 bases, and 10 bases had no gene match. CDR3 region: CSAGGQSDRPQHF. The CDR3 coding sequence is TGCAGTGCTGGGGGACAGAGCGATCGGCCCCAGCATTTT.

The table lists this clonotype with many counts. The chain employs TRBV12-3 or TRBV12-4 and TRBJ2-7, with 8 bases lining up with TRBD1. Trimming removed 6 bases from V and 3 bases from J; junction bases left unmatched: 10. The CDR3 sequence is 15 residues long. The CDR3 is CASSYTPGTGYEQYF. The CDR3 DNA sequence: TGTGCCAGCAGCTACACACCGGGGACAGGCTACGAGCAGTACTTC.

The J gene is TRBJ2-1, the V gene TRBV10-2; TRBD2 is a possible D gene (6 bases). V dropped 7 bases and J dropped 7 bases, with 20 bases sitting between them. CDR3 size: 15 residues. Per germline, CDR1 WSHSY and CDR2 SAAADI. The CDR3 DNA follows: TGCGCCAGCACCACCCCGGGACTCATAAGGAATGAGCAGTTCTTC. Translating it yields CASTTPGLIRNEQFF.

This clonotype occurred a few times. CDR3 protein: CSARALSGVDGYTF. For the CDR3, the DNA is TGCAGTGCCCGCGCCCTCTCAGGGGTGGATGGCTACACCTTC. V usage is TRBV20-1 and J usage is TRBJ1-2; the D gene is possibly TRBD1 (6 bases). Looked up from germline, CDR1 is DFQATT and CDR2 is SNEGSKA (reference sequence). CDR3 length: 14 residues. V lost 6 bases and J 6 bases, leaving 20 bases between the germline ends.

CDR3 region: CASSLAGTGHQETQYF. CDR3 in DNA: TGTGCCAGCAGCTTGGCCGGGACAGGGCACCAAGAGACCCAGTACTTC. J is TRBJ2-5 and V is TRBV7-8; 9 bases are shared with TRBD1. V lost 3 bases, J lost 0 bases, and 5 bases stayed unmatched. CDR1 SGHVS and CDR2 FQNEAQ come from the germline V gene. The CDR3 spans 16 residues.

This clonotype was detected a few times. This chain joins TRBV20-1 and TRBJ1-3; a possible D gene is TRBD1 (6 bases). This CDR3 is 13 amino acids long. From germline, CDR1 is DFQATT and CDR2 SNEGSKA (reference sequence). V lost 5 bases and J 2 bases, leaving 10 bases between the germline ends. CDR3 sequence: CSALYRAGNTIYF. CDR3 nucleotide sequence: TGCAGTGCTCTATACAGGGCTGGAAACACCATATATTTT.

This clonotype was found a few times. This rearrangement joins TRBV7-9 to TRBJ2-6, with D possibly being TRBD2 (6 bases). Trimming stripped 1 base from V and 10 bases from J, with 11 bases between. CDR1 and CDR2 (germline): SEHNR, FQNEAQ (reference sequence). The CDR3 length is 14 residues. Written as DNA, the CDR3 is TGTGCCAGCAGCTTAGTTACCGGGGGTAACGTCCTGACTTTC. Its protein product is CASSLVTGGNVLTF.

At least ten counts were recorded for this clonotype. V and J are TRBV7-3 and TRBJ2-1, with D possibly matching TRBD2 (5 bases). CDR1 and CDR2 (germline): SGHTA, FQGTGA. CDR3 length: 12 amino acids. V gave up 2 bases and J gave up 13 bases, with 12 bases separating them. The CDR3 bases are TGTGCCAGCAGCTTAGATCTGGGAGTTCAGTTCTTC. Translated, it gives CASSLDLGVQFF.

This clonotype has ten or more counts. The rearrangement links TRBV15 to TRBJ2-3, with D perhaps given as TRBD1 or TRBD2 (5 bases each). The germline V and J ends were trimmed by 5 bases and 7 bases, with 16 bases remaining between them. CDR1 is LNHNV and CDR2 is YYDKDF in the germline V gene (reference sequence). CDR3 size: 14 residues. CDR3 loop: CATSLEGFYNTQYF. CDR3 DNA: TGTGCCACCAGCCTCGAGGGGTTTTATAATACGCAGTATTTT.

This clonotype came up a few times. The genes are TRBV20-1 and TRBJ2-2, with 8 bases lining up with TRBD2. CDR1 and CDR2 (germline): DFQATT, SNEGSKA (reference sequence). Unmatched junction bases numbered 8, after V lost 5 bases and J lost 6 bases. The length of the CDR3 is 14 residues. As DNA, the CDR3 is TGCAGTGCTCGAGCGGGAGTATTGGCCGGGGAGCTGTTTTTT. Amino acids: CSARAGVLAGELFF.

This clonotype occurred a few times. The chain is built from TRBV29-1 and TRBJ1-2; D gene ambiguous. Between the trimmed V and J ends, which lost 5 bases and 0 bases, there was a span of 19 bases. The CDR3 loop spans 16 amino acids. CDR1 and CDR2 from the germline V gene are SQVTM and ANQGSEA. CDR3 loop: CSVTTTSYGANYGYTF. The CDR3 DNA sequence: TGCAGCGTTACCACCACCAGTTATGGAGCTAACTATGGCTACACCTTC.

The chain is built from TRBV5-6 and TRBJ1-3, with a weak D call TRBD1 (5 bases). The CDR3 totals 15 residues. V dropped 4 bases and J dropped 3 bases, with 14 bases sitting between them. Germline V gives CDR1 SGHDT, CDR2 YYEEEE. CDR3 DNA: TGTGCCAGCAGCCCGGGGGTACTCTGTGGAAACACCATATATTTT. This gives the protein CASSPGVLCGNTIYF.